This T cell receptor (beta chain) originates from a study of T-cell reconstitution after alpha-beta-depleted transplantation in children. The CDR3 is 16 amino acids. V lost 2 bases, J lost 5 bases, and 5 bases stayed unmatched. Germline values: CDR1 ENHRY, CDR2 SYGVKD. As it was prepared, the TCRbeta library received unique molecular identifiers. MiXCR, run by TCRdb on the PCR reads, gives a single entry per CDR3 protein. Of hundreds of thousands of distinct CDR3 sequences in the sample, 10% to 15% were seen once. This clonotype was counted many times. This specimen was PBMCs, mostly from graft donor cells, taken 360 days after TCRalphabeta/CD19-depleted stem cell transplant. The V call is TRBV10-3, the J call TRBJ2-5, with 13 bases that match TRBD2. The clonotype originates from a male patient younger than 18 who had a stem cell transplant for acute myeloid leukemia, so the T cells may come from the graft donor. CDR3 nucleotide sequence: TGTGCCATCAGTGAGGGACTAGCGGGAGAGGGGGAGACCCAGTACTTC. This translates into CAISEGLAGEGETQYF.